The rows below give T cell receptor beta chains drawn from one sample of a study of T cell repertoires and leukemia-associated antigens. Antigen specificity for these receptors is unknown. TCRdb fed the 5' RACE reads into MiXCR, producing one record per CDR3 protein. Here the sample spans 12,000 or so distinct CDR3 sequences, about two fifths being singletons. Sequenced sample: CD3+ T cells sorted from blood and cultured. These receptors all come from a female donor in good health. The CDR3 runs from the conserved cysteine through the conserved F or W. Clone size appears in some rows only: once, few, many, or a class for an expanded clone.

clone size | V gene | CDR3 protein
few | TRBV12-3/TRBV12-4 | CASSLNRGGELFF
medium-sized | TRBV5-1 | CASSWTGGDTEAFF
medium-sized | TRBV12-3/TRBV12-4 | CASSPGGLAGTYEQYF
many | TRBV28 | CASSPPGQTITTNEKLFF
medium-sized | TRBV5-6 | CASSLEGNSYEQYF
. | TRBV2 | CASSDVGGGYGYTF
. | TRBV4-3 | CASSQVGTGPNTEAFF
. | TRBV9 | CASSVLGGAYGSNTGEPFF
. | TRBV5-5 | CASSLARFYEQYF
. | TRBV20-1 | CSARAGTSGYNEQFF
few | TRBV10-3 | CAISPSTDTQYF
many | TRBV5-1 | CASRKGPGEQYF
. | TRBV4-1 | CASSRDTQGDTEAFF
. | TRBV7-2 | CAGSSLLGPGVEQLF
. | TRBV6-5 | CASSRGGGTTSSYEQYF
. | TRBV19 | CASSPDSRNTEAIF
. | TRBV6-6 | CASSNPLHGELFF
medium-sized | TRBV29-1 | CSATVGTGGFWEQYF
. | TRBV12-3/TRBV12-4 | CASSTGTGRNQPQHF
few | TRBV7-2 | CASSSHHQETQYF
. | TRBV7-2 | CASSPPSSWAKDIQYF
once | TRBV15 | CATSSGANNEQFF
. | TRBV30 | CAWNAGQGAREQYF
large | TRBV5-6 | CASSLGLAGDLNTGELFF
. | TRBV14 | CASSQVGTGMNTEAFF
few | TRBV5-1 | CASSPRTGNIQYF
few | TRBV12-3/TRBV12-4 | CASSLAGGPHEQFF
. | TRBV18 | CASSPPGPHEQFF
. | TRBV5-1 | CASSLKTSGRFNEQFF
. | TRBV20-1 | CSARPSTGGRNSPLHF
. | TRBV28 | CVSSLVDEQYF
. | TRBV24-1 | CATSDHRAATAQYF
few | TRBV28 | CASSSSRHWGDNEQFF